The rows below give T cell receptor beta chains drawn from one sample of a study of blood T cell repertoires in COVID-19. Profiling relied on immunoSEQ multiplex PCR, and the TCRdb table lists in-frame clones only, not all of them. The sample consists of under 350,000 clones, around 85% of them appearing once. Sequencing was done on a sample of peripheral blood. These receptors originate from a woman in her 70s with acute or convalescent COVID-19. Each CDR3 is given with its conserved first and last residue. The D gene is left open where the match is weak. Size is stated for part of the rows, as once, few or many counts, or as a class when the clone is expanded.

NA,TRBV15,TRBJ2-3,NA,TGTGCCACCAGCGGGGGGTCCGGCACAGATACGCAGTATTTT,CATSGGSGTDTQYF
TRBD1,TRBV6-1,TRBJ1-1,NA,TGTGCCAGCAGGGAAGGACAGGGCCAGAACACTGAAGCTTTCTTT,CASREGQGQNTEAFF
NA,TRBV6-5,TRBJ1-1,NA,TGTGCCAGCAGTTTGGGGCAGGAGATGAACACTGAAGCTTTCTTT,CASSLGQEMNTEAFF
TRBD1,TRBV6-6,TRBJ1-1,NA,TGTGCCAGCAGTTACAGGACAGGAACTGAAGCTTTCTTT,CASSYRTGTEAFF
NA,TRBV21-1,TRBJ2-3,NA,TGTGCCAGCAGCAAGGAAGGGAGCCCCGACAGAAAAGCGGGGGGGCATACGCAGTATTTT,CASSKEGSPDRKAGGHTQYF
NA,TRBV28,TRBJ1-2,NA,TGTGCCAGCAGAGGGAGTTCTGGAGTTTACTATGGCTACACCTTC,CASRGSSGVYYGYTF
NA,TRBV5-1,TRBJ2-3,NA,TGCGCCAGCAGCTTACGGACTAGCGCGGCGCGTAGGACAGGGACAGATACGCAGTATTTT,CASSLRTSAARRTGTDTQYF
TRBD1,TRBV6-2/TRBV6-3,TRBJ1-4,once,TGTGCCAGCAGTCAGACCAGGGGGAAACTGTTTTTT,CASSQTRGKLFF
TRBD1,TRBV29-1,TRBJ1-1,NA,TGCAGCGTTATTCGACAGGGTGGGTTACCTGAAGCTTTCTTT,CSVIRQGGLPEAFF
TRBD1,TRBV6-5,TRBJ1-2,NA,TGTGCCAGCATTCCTGTAGGGGGCTTGGACTATGGCTACACCTTC,CASIPVGGLDYGYTF
TRBD1,TRBV7-9,TRBJ1-5,NA,TGTGCCAGCAGCTTAGGCAGGGGGCCTCATCAGCCCCAGCATTTT,CASSLGRGPHQPQHF
NA,TRBV7-9,TRBJ1-1,NA,TGTGCCAGCAGCTTAAGCGGTCCTGAAGCTTTCTTT,CASSLSGPEAFF
TRBD2,TRBV11-2,TRBJ2-1,NA,TGTGCCAGCAGCTCCCTCCTGACTAGCGGGGGGGCCGTGGATGAGCAGTTCTTC,CASSSLLTSGGAVDEQFF
NA,TRBV5-1,TRBJ2-1,NA,TGCGCCAGCAGCTTGCCCAGCAATGAGCAGTTCTTC,CASSLPSNEQFF
NA,TRBV5-1,TRBJ2-2,NA,TGCGCCAGCAGCTTGGAAGCGGCTCAAAGTGGCGGGGAGCTGTTTTTT,CASSLEAAQSGGELFF
NA,TRBV6-2/TRBV6-3,TRBJ1-2,few,TGTGCCAGCAGTTCCGCAGGGGTGAACTATGGCTACACCTTC,CASSSAGVNYGYTF
TRBD1,TRBV29-1,TRBJ1-1,once,TGCAGCGTTGAAGGTGGGACAGCAATGGACACTGAAGCTTTCTTT,CSVEGGTAMDTEAFF
NA,TRBV19,TRBJ1-2,NA,TGTGCCAGAAGGCCAGGATCCCCTAACTATGGCTACACCTTC,CARRPGSPNYGYTF
TRBD2,TRBV5-4,TRBJ2-5,few,TGTGCCAGCAGCCCATTAGCGGGGAAAGAGACCCAGTACTTC,CASSPLAGKETQYF
NA,TRBV3-1/TRBV3-2,TRBJ1-6,NA,TGTGCCAGCAGCCAAGAAAGCGGAACAGGAGGGAATTCACCCCTCCACTTT,CASSQESGTGGNSPLHF
TRBD1,TRBV9,TRBJ1-3,once,TGTGCCAGCAGCCCAAGGGGGCCCGGGGAACCCTCTGGAAACACCATATATTTT,CASSPRGPGEPSGNTIYF
TRBD1,TRBV7-3,TRBJ2-2,NA,TGTGCCAGCAGCTCGACACAGGGGCTGGCCGGGGAGCTGTTTTTT,CASSSTQGLAGELFF
NA,TRBV11-1,TRBJ2-1,NA,TGTGCCAGCAGCCTACTAGGGGGGACTAACAATGAGCAGTTCTTC,CASSLLGGTNNEQFF
NA,TRBV30,TRBJ1-6,NA,TGTGCCTGGATCCCAGGGGTTAGCTCCTATAATTCACCCCTCCACTTT,CAWIPGVSSYNSPLHF
NA,TRBV5-1,TRBJ1-2,NA,TGCGCCAGCAGCTTTACAGGGAACGTCCTCTATGGCTACACCTTC,CASSFTGNVLYGYTF
NA,TRBV3-1/TRBV3-2,TRBJ1-6,NA,TGTGCCAGCAGCCAAGCACGGTTAAATTCACCCCTCCACTTT,CASSQARLNSPLHF
NA,TRBV7-2,TRBJ1-4,few,TGTGCCAGCAGCTCTATACTGGGAGGAAAACTGTTTTTT,CASSSILGGKLFF